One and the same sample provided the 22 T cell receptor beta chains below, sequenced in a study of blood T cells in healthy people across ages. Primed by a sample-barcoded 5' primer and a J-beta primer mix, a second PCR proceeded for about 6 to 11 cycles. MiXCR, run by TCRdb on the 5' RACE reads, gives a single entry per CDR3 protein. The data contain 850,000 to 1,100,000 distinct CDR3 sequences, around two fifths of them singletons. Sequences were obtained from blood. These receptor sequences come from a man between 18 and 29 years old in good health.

CDR3 coding DNA: TGTGCCAGCAGCCGGTTCACAGGGACTGGCACCTACAATGAGCAGTTCTTC. It codes for CASSRFTGTGTYNEQFF. The chain couples TRBV6-2 or TRBV6-3 to TRBJ2-1; D possibly uses TRBD1 or TRBD2 (6 bases each). The CDR3 sequence is 17 residues long. Germline CDR1 MNHEY, CDR2 SVGEGT. V lost 6 bases and J lost 2, with 20 bases in between.

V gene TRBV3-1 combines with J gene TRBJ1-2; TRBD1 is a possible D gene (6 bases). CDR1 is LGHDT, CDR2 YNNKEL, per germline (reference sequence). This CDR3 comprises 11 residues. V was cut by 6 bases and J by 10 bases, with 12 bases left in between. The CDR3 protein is CASSLGHTYTF. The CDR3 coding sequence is TGTGCCAGCAGTTTGGGACACACCTACACCTTC.

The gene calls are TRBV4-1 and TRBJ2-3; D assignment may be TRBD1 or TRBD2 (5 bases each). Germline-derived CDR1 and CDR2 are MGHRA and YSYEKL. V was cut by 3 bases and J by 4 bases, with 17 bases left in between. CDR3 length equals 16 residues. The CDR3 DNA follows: TGCGCCAGCAGCCAGGCCCCCGGGACCTGGGCAGATACGCAGTATTTT. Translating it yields CASSQAPGTWADTQYF.

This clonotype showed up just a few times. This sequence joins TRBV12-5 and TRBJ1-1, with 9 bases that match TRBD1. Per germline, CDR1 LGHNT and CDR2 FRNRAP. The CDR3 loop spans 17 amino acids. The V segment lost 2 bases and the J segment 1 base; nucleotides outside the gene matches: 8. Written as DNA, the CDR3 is TGTGCTAGTGGTTTGATGGACAGGGGCATTACGAACACTGAAGCTTTCTTT. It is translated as CASGLMDRGITNTEAFF.

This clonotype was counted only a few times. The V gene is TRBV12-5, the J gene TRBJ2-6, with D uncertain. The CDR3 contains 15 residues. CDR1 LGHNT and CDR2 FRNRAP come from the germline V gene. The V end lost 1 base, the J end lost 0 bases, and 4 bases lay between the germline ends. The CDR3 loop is CASGLDNSGANVLTF. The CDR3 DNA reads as TGTGCTAGTGGTTTGGATAACTCTGGGGCCAACGTCCTGACTTTC.

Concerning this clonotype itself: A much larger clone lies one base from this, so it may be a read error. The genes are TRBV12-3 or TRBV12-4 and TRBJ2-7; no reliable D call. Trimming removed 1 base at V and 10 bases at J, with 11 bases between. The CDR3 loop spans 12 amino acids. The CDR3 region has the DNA TGTGCCAGCAGTTTAGGGAAAGAGGCCCAGTACTTC. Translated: CASSLGKEAQYF.

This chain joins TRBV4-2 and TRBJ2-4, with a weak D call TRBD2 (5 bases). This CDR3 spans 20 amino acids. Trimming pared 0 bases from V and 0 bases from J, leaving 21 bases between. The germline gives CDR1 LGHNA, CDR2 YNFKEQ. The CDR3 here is CASSQELAQGTFLAKNIQYF. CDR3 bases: TGTGCCAGCAGCCAAGAATTAGCGCAAGGAACCTTTCTAGCCAAAAACATTCAGTACTTC.

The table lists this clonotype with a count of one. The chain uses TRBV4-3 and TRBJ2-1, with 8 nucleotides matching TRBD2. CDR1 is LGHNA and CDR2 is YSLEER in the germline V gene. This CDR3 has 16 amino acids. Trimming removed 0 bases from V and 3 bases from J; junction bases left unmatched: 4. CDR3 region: CASSQDGGENYNEQFF. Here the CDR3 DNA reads TGCGCCAGCAGCCAAGACGGGGGGGAGAACTACAATGAGCAGTTCTTC.

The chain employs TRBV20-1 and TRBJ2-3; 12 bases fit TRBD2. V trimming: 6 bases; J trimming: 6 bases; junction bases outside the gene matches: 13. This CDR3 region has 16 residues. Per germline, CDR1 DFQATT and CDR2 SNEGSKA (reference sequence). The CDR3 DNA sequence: TGCAGTGCCCGGACTAGCGGGGCGCTCAACGTGGATACGCAGTATTTT. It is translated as CSARTSGALNVDTQYF.

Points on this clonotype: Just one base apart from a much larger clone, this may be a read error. The CDR3 coding sequence is TGCGCCAGCAGCTTCGCAGGAAATAACAATGAGCAGTTCTTC. Translation gives CASSFAGNNNEQFF. J is TRBJ2-1 and V is TRBV5-1; unclear D gene. CDR1 and CDR2 from the germline V gene are SGHRS and YFSETQ. The CDR3 is 14 residues long. V lost 2 bases to trimming and J lost 5 bases, with 11 bases between them.

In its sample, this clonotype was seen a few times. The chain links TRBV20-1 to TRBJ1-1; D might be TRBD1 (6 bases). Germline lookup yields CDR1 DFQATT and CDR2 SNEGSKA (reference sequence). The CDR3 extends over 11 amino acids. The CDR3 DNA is TGCAGGACTCGGGGGGCTCGCGGAGCTTTCTTT. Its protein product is CRTRGARGAFF.

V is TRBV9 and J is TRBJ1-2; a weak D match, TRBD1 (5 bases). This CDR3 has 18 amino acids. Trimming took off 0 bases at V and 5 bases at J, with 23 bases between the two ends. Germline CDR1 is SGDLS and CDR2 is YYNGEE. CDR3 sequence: CASSVATGDSFHLYGYTF. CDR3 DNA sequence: TGTGCCAGCAGCGTAGCTACGGGAGACAGTTTCCACCTGTATGGCTACACCTTC.

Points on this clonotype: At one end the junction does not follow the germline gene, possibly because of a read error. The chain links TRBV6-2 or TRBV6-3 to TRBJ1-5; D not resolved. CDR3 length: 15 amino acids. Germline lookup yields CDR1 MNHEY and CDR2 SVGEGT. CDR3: CASIYSGRSNQPQHF. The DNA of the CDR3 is TGTGCCAGCATTTACTCCGGTAGGAGCAATCAGCCCCAGCATTTT.

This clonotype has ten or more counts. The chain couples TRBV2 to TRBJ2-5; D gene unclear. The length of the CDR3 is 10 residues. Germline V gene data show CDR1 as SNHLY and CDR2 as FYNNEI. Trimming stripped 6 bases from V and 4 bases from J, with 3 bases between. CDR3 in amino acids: CASRRETQYF. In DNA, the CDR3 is TGTGCCAGCAGAAGAGAGACCCAGTACTTC. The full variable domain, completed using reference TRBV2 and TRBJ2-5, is EPEVTQTPSHQVTQMGQEVILRCVPISNHLYFYWYRQILGQKVEFLVSFYNNEISEKSEIFDDQFSVERPDGSNFTLKIRSTKLEDSAMYFCASRRETQYFGPGTRLLVL.

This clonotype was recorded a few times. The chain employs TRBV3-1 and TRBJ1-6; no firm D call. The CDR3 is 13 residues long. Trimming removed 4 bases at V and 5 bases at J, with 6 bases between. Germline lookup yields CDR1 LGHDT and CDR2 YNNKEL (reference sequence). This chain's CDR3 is CASSPTDNSPLHF. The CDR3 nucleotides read TGTGCCAGCAGCCCAACCGATAATTCACCCCTCCACTTT. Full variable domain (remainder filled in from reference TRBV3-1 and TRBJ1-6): DTAVSQTPKYLVTQMGNDKSIKCEQNLGHDTMYWYKQDSKKFLKIMFSYNNKELIINETVPNRFSPKSPDKAHLNLHINSLELGDSAVYFCASSPTDNSPLHFGNGTRLTVT.

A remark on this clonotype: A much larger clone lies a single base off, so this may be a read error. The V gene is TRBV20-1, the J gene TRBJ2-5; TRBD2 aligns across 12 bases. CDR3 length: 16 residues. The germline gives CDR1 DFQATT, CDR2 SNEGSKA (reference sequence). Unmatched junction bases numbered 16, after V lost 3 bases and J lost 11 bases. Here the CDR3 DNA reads TGCAGTGCTAGCCCCACTAGCGGGGGGTCCAACAATGAGCAGTACTTC. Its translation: CSASPTSGGSNNEQYF.

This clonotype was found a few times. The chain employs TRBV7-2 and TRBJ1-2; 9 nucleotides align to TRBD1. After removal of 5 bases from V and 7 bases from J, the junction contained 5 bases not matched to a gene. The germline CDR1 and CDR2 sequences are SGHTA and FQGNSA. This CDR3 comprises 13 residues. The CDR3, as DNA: TGTGCCAGCAGCGTACAGGGGGCAATTGGCTACACCTTC. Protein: CASSVQGAIGYTF.

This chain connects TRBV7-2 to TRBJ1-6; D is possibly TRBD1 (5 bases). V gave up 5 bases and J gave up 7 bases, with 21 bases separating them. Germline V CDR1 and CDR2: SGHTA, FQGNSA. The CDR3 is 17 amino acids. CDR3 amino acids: CASSPRPIRGQNSPLHF. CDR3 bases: TGTGCCAGCAGCCCCCGGCCCATAAGGGGTCAAAATTCACCCCTCCACTTT.

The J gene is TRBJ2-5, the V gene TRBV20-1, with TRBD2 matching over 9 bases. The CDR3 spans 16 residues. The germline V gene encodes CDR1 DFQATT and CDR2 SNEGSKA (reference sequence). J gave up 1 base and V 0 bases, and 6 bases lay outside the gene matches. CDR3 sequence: CSARDLSGGTQETQYF. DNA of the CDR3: TGCAGTGCTAGAGACCTTAGCGGGGGAACCCAAGAGACCCAGTACTTC.

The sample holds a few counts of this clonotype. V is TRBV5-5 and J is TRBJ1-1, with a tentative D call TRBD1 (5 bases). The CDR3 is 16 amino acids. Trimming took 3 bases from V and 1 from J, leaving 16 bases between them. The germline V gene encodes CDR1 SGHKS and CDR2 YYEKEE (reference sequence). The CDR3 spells CASSSPGSRANTEAFF. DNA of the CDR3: TGTGCCAGCAGCTCTCCCGGGAGCAGGGCGAACACTGAAGCTTTCTTT.

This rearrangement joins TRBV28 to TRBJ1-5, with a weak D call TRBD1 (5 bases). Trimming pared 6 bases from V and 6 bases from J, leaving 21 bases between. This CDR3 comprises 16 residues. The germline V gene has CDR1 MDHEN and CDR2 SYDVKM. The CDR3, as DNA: TGTGCCAGCAGCCCGACACGGGGCTGGGTCGGTCAGCCCCAGCATTTT. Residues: CASSPTRGWVGQPQHF.

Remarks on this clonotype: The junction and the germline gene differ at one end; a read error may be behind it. CDR3 loop: CASSEARLAGTYTQYF. The DNA of the CDR3 is TGTGCCAGCAGTGAAGCGCGACTAGCTGGCACATATACGCAGTATTTT. The chain employs TRBV2 and TRBJ2-3, with TRBD2 matching 7 bases. Looked up from germline, CDR1 is SNHLY and CDR2 is FYNNEI. The CDR3 runs 16 residues.